The 32 T cell receptor beta chains below all came from one sample that was sequenced in a study of beta chain features in type 1 diabetes. Findings of the study overall: Shortening of TCRB CDR3s, moderate but significant, appeared in all four CD4+ subsets of Type 1 diabetes patients.

These receptors lack a known antigen. Of the isolated RNA, all was reverse transcribed, and so the sequenced material was expressed TCRB transcripts. The protocol was immunoSEQ multiplex PCR, while the TCRdb copy is restricted to in-frame clones and leaves out a portion. The data show over 200,000 clones, roughly 10% seen once. The sequenced sample was naive CD4+ T cells from blood. The receptors were gathered from a man between 25 and 39 years old with type 1 diabetes.

In its sample, this clone was seen a few times. J is TRBJ2-3 and V is TRBV11-3, with 15 bases aligning to TRBD2. The CDR3 runs to 17 residues. Trimming at V came to 5 bases and at J to 0 bases, leaving 3 bases not matched to a gene. Per germline, CDR1 SGHNT and CDR2 YENEEA. CDR3: CASSKGTSGGSTDTQYF. The CDR3 DNA reads as TGTGCCAGCAGCAAAGGGACTAGCGGGGGGAGCACAGATACGCAGTATTTT.

This clone was seen a handful of times. V usage is TRBV5-1 and J usage is TRBJ1-2, with TRBD1 matching 8 bases. V shed 4 bases and J 2 bases; nucleotides not matched to a gene: 16. Germline loops: CDR1 SGHRS, CDR2 YFSETQ. The CDR3 contains 18 residues. The CDR3 DNA is TGCGCCAGCAGCATCTTGCCCGGCTTGACAGGGGAAAACTATGGCTACACCTTC. It translates to CASSILPGLTGENYGYTF.

This clone was detected only a few times. V usage is TRBV5-1 and J usage is TRBJ2-5; the D gene is possibly TRBD1 (6 bases). Trimming took 2 bases from V and 4 from J, leaving 9 bases between them. CDR1 and CDR2 from the germline V gene are SGHRS and YFSETQ. The CDR3 has 13 residues. The CDR3 here is CASSLQGLETQYF. The CDR3 nucleotides are TGCGCCAGCAGCTTACAGGGTTTAGAGACCCAGTACTTC.

The chain links TRBV29-1 to TRBJ2-5; the match to TRBD2 covers 8 bases. The last part of the DNA fits TRBJ2-7 better; the J call may be wrong. The CDR3 covers 14 residues. Per germline, CDR1 SQVTM and CDR2 ANQGSEA. CDR3 loop: CSVDPGRGSYEQYF. Here the CDR3 DNA reads TGCAGCGTTGATCCCGGGAGGGGCTCCTACGAGCAGTACTTC.

The rearrangement joins TRBV6-5 to TRBJ2-3, with TRBD1 as a possible D gene (5 bases). The germline V gene encodes CDR1 MNHEY and CDR2 SVGAGI. This CDR3 region has 16 residues. The V gene lost 1 base and the J gene lost 1 base, with 12 bases spanning the gap. Here the CDR3 DNA reads TGTGCCAGCAGTTACTATTTTCCGACAGGCACAGATACGCAGTATTTT. Translating it yields CASSYYFPTGTDTQYF.

The CDR3 region has the DNA TGTGCCAGCAGTTTCTCCCTAGCGGGGACAGATACGCAGTATTTT. This codes for CASSFSLAGTDTQYF. The V call is TRBV6-5, the J call TRBJ2-3; 9 positions agree with TRBD2. The junction had 5 bases not matched to a gene; V was cut back by 4 bases and J by 3 bases. The V gene's germline CDR1 is MNHEY and CDR2 SVGAGI. The CDR3 length is 15 residues.

This chain joins TRBV2 and TRBJ2-7, with D possibly being TRBD2 (6 bases). The germline V gene encodes CDR1 SNHLY and CDR2 FYNNEI. Trimming took off 7 bases at V and 3 bases at J, with 19 bases between the two ends. The CDR3 totals 15 residues. The CDR3 protein is CASNGGPQPSYEQYF. The CDR3 DNA reads as TGTGCCAGCAATGGAGGGCCCCAGCCGAGCTACGAGCAGTACTTC.

This clone has just a few counts. The gene calls are TRBV7-2 and TRBJ2-5; tentatively, D is TRBD2 (6 bases). CDR3 length: 15 amino acids. With 3 bases removed from V and 0 bases from J, the gap between germline ends came to 11 bases. The germline V gene encodes CDR1 SGHTA and CDR2 FQGNSA. The CDR3 region is CASSLEGWYQETQYF. The DNA for the CDR3 is TGTGCCAGCAGCTTGGAGGGGTGGTACCAAGAGACCCAGTACTTC.

This clone has only a few counts. The gene calls are TRBV6-5 and TRBJ2-7, with 7 positions matching TRBD1. Trimming cost V 6 bases and J 5 bases; bases outside gene matches: 10. The germline CDR1 and CDR2 sequences are MNHEY and SVGAGI. The CDR3 spans 14 residues. CDR3 sequence: CASSLVGGFDEQYF. CDR3 nucleotides: TGTGCCAGCAGCCTAGTAGGGGGCTTTGACGAGCAGTACTTC.

The chain has TRBV7-8 and TRBJ2-2, with TRBD1 as a possible D gene (6 bases). Germline CDR1 is SGHVS and CDR2 is FQNEAQ. This CDR3 is built from 17 residues. V shed 2 bases and J shed 0 bases, with 13 bases lying between them. The DNA for the CDR3 is TGTGCCAGCAGCTTACCCGGACAGAGCTCGAACACCGGGGAGCTGTTTTTT. This codes for CASSLPGQSSNTGELFF. Full variable domain (outside the CDR3, taken from reference TRBV7-8 and TRBJ2-2): GAGVSQSPRYKVAKRGQDVALRCDPISGHVSLFWYQQALGQGPEFLTYFQNEAQLDKSGLPSDRFFAERPEGSVSTLKIQRTQQEDSAVYLCASSLPGQSSNTGELFFGEGSRLTVL.

This clone was recorded a few times. The chain recombines TRBV7-9 with TRBJ1-1; TRBD1 might be the D (5 bases). CDR3 length: 14 amino acids. Germline lookup yields CDR1 SEHNR and CDR2 FQNEAQ (reference sequence). Trimming pared 4 bases from V and 4 bases from J, leaving 13 bases between. CDR3 DNA: TGTGCCAGCAGCTCCCTCCAGGGTGGCACTGAAGCTTTCTTT. Its translation is CASSSLQGGTEAFF.

This clone was seen a few times. The rearrangement links TRBV5-1 to TRBJ1-1, with D possibly matching TRBD1 (6 bases). The CDR3 totals 13 residues. Trimming removed 3 bases from V and 2 bases from J, with 8 bases in between. Per the germline V gene, CDR1 is SGHRS and CDR2 is YFSETQ. The CDR3 is CASSWDINTEAFF. CDR3 sequence (DNA): TGCGCCAGCAGCTGGGACATAAACACTGAAGCTTTCTTT.

This chain links TRBV6-5 with TRBJ2-7; 9 bases map to TRBD1. V was pared by 8 bases and J by 4 bases, with 9 bases of the junction left unmatched. Per the germline V gene, CDR1 is MNHEY and CDR2 is SVGAGI. There are 14 residues in the CDR3. The CDR3 reads CASHRGTGLYEQYF. The CDR3 region has the DNA TGTGCCAGCCACCGCGGGACAGGGCTTTACGAGCAGTACTTC.

This clone showed up just a few times. The rearrangement joins TRBV4-1 to TRBJ1-1; no reliable D call. Germline values: CDR1 MGHRA, CDR2 YSYEKL. The V and J ends lost 1 base and 1 base respectively, with 10 bases between them. The CDR3 consists of 15 residues. The CDR3 region is CASSQGPAKNTEAFF. CDR3 DNA sequence: TGCGCCAGCAGCCAAGGGCCCGCCAAGAACACTGAAGCTTTCTTT.

Only a few counts were recorded for this clone. V usage is TRBV6-5 and J usage is TRBJ2-4; D is ambiguous. Trimming took off 6 bases at V and 9 bases at J, with 12 bases between the two ends. CDR3 length equals 12 residues. CDR1 MNHEY and CDR2 SVGAGI come from the germline V gene. CDR3 residues: CASSQTTIIQYF. In nucleotides, the CDR3 is TGTGCCAGCAGCCAAACAACGATCATTCAGTACTTC.

V usage is TRBV28 and J usage is TRBJ2-3, with a tentative D call TRBD2 (5 bases). Germline V gives CDR1 MDHEN, CDR2 SYDVKM. The length of the CDR3 is 14 residues. V was clipped by 4 bases and J by 7 bases, with 15 bases between them. This CDR3 is CASSSSMIGNTQYF. DNA for the CDR3: TGTGCCAGCAGTTCTAGCATGATAGGAAATACGCAGTATTTT.

The chain links TRBV13 to TRBJ2-7; D unclear. CDR1 is PRHDT, CDR2 FYEKMQ, per germline (reference sequence). V shed 2 bases and J shed 5 bases, with 10 bases lying between them. CDR3 length equals 13 residues. This chain's CDR3 is CASSLTPRNEQYF. For the CDR3, the DNA is TGTGCCAGCAGCTTAACCCCGCGGAACGAGCAGTACTTC.

V gene TRBV4-3 combines with J gene TRBJ2-1; D possibly corresponds to TRBD2 (5 bases). Trimming removed 1 base from V and 2 bases from J, with 12 bases in between. This CDR3 has 16 residues. Germline V lookup: CDR1 LGHNA, CDR2 YSLEER. Here the CDR3 reads CASSQGGKGPYNEQFF. In nucleotides, the CDR3 is TGCGCCAGCAGCCAAGGAGGGAAGGGCCCCTACAATGAGCAGTTCTTC.

The rearrangement joins TRBV27 to TRBJ1-5; 8 positions agree with TRBD1. Looked up from germline, CDR1 is MNHEY and CDR2 is SMNVEV (reference sequence). The trim removed 6 bases at V and 3 bases at J, leaving 4 bases unmatched. The CDR3 has 14 residues. CDR3 region: CASRTGVYNQPQHF. CDR3 sequence (DNA): TGTGCCAGCAGGACAGGGGTCTACAATCAGCCCCAGCATTTT.

V and J are TRBV15 and TRBJ2-3, with 9 bases identical to TRBD1. The CDR3 has 16 amino acids. The junction had 8 bases not matched to a gene; V was cut back by 3 bases and J by 4 bases. CDR1 LNHNV and CDR2 YYDKDF come from the germline V gene (reference sequence). Here the CDR3 reads CATSRKTGGGADTQYF. As DNA, the CDR3 is TGTGCCACCAGCAGGAAGACAGGGGGGGGAGCAGATACGCAGTATTTT.

CDR3 nucleotides: TGTGCCAGCAGCTTAACGGACAGGGGCTCCTACGAGCAGTACTTC. Its translation: CASSLTDRGSYEQYF. The V call is TRBV7-2, the J call TRBJ2-7; the match to TRBD1 covers 9 bases. The CDR3 is made up of 15 amino acids. Looked up from germline, CDR1 is SGHTA and CDR2 is FQGNSA. With 2 bases clipped from V and 0 bases from J, the junction kept 2 bases outside the gene matches.

V usage is TRBV9 and J usage is TRBJ2-7; TRBD1 matches at 9 bases. Germline V gene sequence: CDR1 SGDLS, CDR2 YYNGEE. The CDR3 spans 15 residues. V shed 0 bases and J 2 bases; nucleotides not matched to a gene: 3. CDR3: CASSVETGGTYEQYF. The CDR3 DNA is TGTGCCAGCAGCGTAGAGACAGGGGGAACCTACGAGCAGTACTTC.

This clone was detected a few times. This chain connects TRBV14 to TRBJ2-3; D might be TRBD2 (5 bases). V lost 5 bases to trimming and J lost 7 bases, with 13 bases between them. Germline lookup yields CDR1 SGHDN and CDR2 FVKESK. The CDR3 consists of 13 residues. This CDR3 reads CASSSRTDHTQYF. The CDR3 bases are TGTGCCAGCAGCTCTCGGACTGATCATACGCAGTATTTT.

This clone was detected only a few times. This chain connects TRBV6-5 to TRBJ1-2; unclear D gene. V was clipped by 6 bases and J by 5 bases, with 13 bases between them. The CDR3 sequence is 13 residues long. The germline V gene encodes CDR1 MNHEY and CDR2 SVGAGI. Here the CDR3 reads CASRPTRKYGYTF. In nucleotides, the CDR3 is TGTGCCAGCAGACCAACGAGGAAATATGGCTACACCTTC.

This clone was seen more than once but under ten times. The chain recombines TRBV7-9 with TRBJ2-1, with a possible D match to TRBD2 (6 bases). The CDR3 has 16 amino acids. The germline V gene encodes CDR1 SEHNR and CDR2 FQNEAQ (reference sequence). Between the trimmed V and J ends, which lost 5 bases and 0 bases, there was a span of 14 bases. The CDR3 region is CASSPGGSRSYNEQFF. The CDR3 DNA sequence: TGTGCCAGCAGCCCCGGGGGTAGCCGCTCCTACAATGAGCAGTTCTTC.

This clone was seen only a few times. The chain couples TRBV5-1 to TRBJ2-1; 8 positions agree with TRBD1. The CDR3 has 17 residues. Germline V gene lookup returns CDR1 SGHRS and CDR2 YFSETQ. The V segment lost 1 base and the J segment 0 bases; nucleotides outside the gene matches: 6. DNA of the CDR3: TGCGCCAGCAGCTTGCCAGGGGGCGTTAGCTCCTACAATGAGCAGTTCTTC. Translating it yields CASSLPGGVSSYNEQFF. The full variable domain, with the rest looked up from reference TRBV5-1 and TRBJ2-1, is KAGVTQTPRYLIKTRGQQVTLSCSPISGHRSVSWYQQTPGQGLQFLFEYFSETQRNKGNFPGRFSGRQFSNSRSEMNVSTLELGDSALYLCASSLPGGVSSYNEQFFGPGTRLTVL.

This clone was seen more than once but under ten times. The chain employs TRBV7-8 and TRBJ1-1; 7 bases agree with TRBD1. Per the germline V gene, CDR1 is SGHVS and CDR2 is FQNEAQ. After removal of 4 bases from V and 7 bases from J, the junction contained 15 bases not matched to a gene. CDR3 size: 16 residues. Here the CDR3 reads CASSSKQGGKVNEAFF. In DNA form, the CDR3 reads TGTGCCAGCAGCTCCAAGCAAGGGGGCAAAGTGAATGAAGCTTTCTTT.

The chain has TRBV5-4 and TRBJ2-3, with TRBD1 matching 10 bases. Germline CDR1 and CDR2: SGHNT and YYREEE (reference sequence). The V segment lost 3 bases and the J segment 3 bases; nucleotides outside the gene matches: 4. The CDR3 loop spans 15 amino acids. The CDR3 DNA is TGTGCCAGCAGCTCGGGACAGGGGAGGACAGATACGCAGTATTTT. Its protein is CASSSGQGRTDTQYF.

This clone turned up a few times. The V gene is TRBV5-4, the J gene TRBJ2-5; D unresolved. Trimming cost V 3 bases and J 7 bases, with 13 bases left between them. CDR1 SGHNT and CDR2 YYREEE come from the germline V gene (reference sequence). CDR3 size: 13 residues. The CDR3 region has the DNA TGTGCCAGCAGCTGGCGGCCCGGCCCGACCCAGTACTTC. This gives the protein CASSWRPGPTQYF.

This chain joins TRBV15 and TRBJ1-6; 10 nucleotides match TRBD1. The V segment lost 5 bases and the J segment 9 bases; nucleotides outside the gene matches: 4. The length of the CDR3 is 14 residues. Germline V gene sequence: CDR1 LNHNV, CDR2 YYDKDF (reference sequence). The CDR3: CATSVRDRGSPLHF. Here the CDR3 DNA reads TGTGCCACCAGCGTCCGGGACAGGGGTTCACCCCTCCACTTT. Variable domain in full (rest from reference TRBV15 and TRBJ1-6): DAMVIQNPRYQVTQFGKPVTLSCSQTLNHNVMYWYQQKSSQAPKLLFHYYDKDFNNEADTPDNFQSRRPNTSFCFLDIRSPGLGDTAMYLCATSVRDRGSPLHFGNGTRLTVT.

In its sample, this clone was seen a few times. This CDR3 is CASSKVAGDTEQFF. DNA for the CDR3: TGTGCCAGCAGTAAAGTAGCGGGGGACACTGAGCAGTTCTTC. The rearrangement uses TRBV2 and TRBJ2-1, with 9 bases matching TRBD2. Trimming removed 5 bases from V and 9 bases from J; junction bases left unmatched: 8. This CDR3 is built from 14 residues. The germline gives CDR1 SNHLY, CDR2 FYNNEI. Looking up the rest from reference TRBV2 and TRBJ2-1 gives the full variable domain: EPEVTQTPSHQVTQMGQEVILRCVPISNHLYFYWYRQILGQKVEFLVSFYNNEISEKSEIFDDQFSVERPDGSNFTLKIRSTKLEDSAMYFCASSKVAGDTEQFFGPGTRLTVL.

The gene calls are TRBV9 and TRBJ2-2, with TRBD2 as a possible D gene (6 bases). The CDR3 consists of 13 residues. CDR1 is SGDLS, CDR2 YYNGEE, per germline. V lost 7 bases and J 7 bases, leaving 14 bases between the germline ends. CDR3 amino acids: CASCGALGGELFF. The CDR3 DNA reads TGTGCCAGCTGCGGGGCTTTGGGCGGGGAGCTGTTTTTT.